The 5 T cell receptor beta chains listed next were all sequenced from one sample in a study of PD-1 blockade in classical Hodgkin lymphoma. Measured with immunoSEQ multiplex PCR; TCRdb has only the in-frame clones, and not every one. The sample records about 100,000 clones, approximately 90% being singletons. Every patient was affected by relapse after autologous stem cell transplantation, while exposure to brentuximab vedotin was not uniform. This material consisted of peripheral blood mononuclear cells (PBMCs), taken before the second cycle of nivolumab. These TCRs come from a human donor with classical Hodgkin lymphoma.

The chain has TRBV4-3 and TRBJ1-4; D unresolved. The V end lost 4 bases, the J end lost 5 bases, and 14 bases lay between the germline ends. Looked up from germline, CDR1 is LGHNA and CDR2 is YSLEER. The CDR3 consists of 15 residues. The CDR3 nucleotides read TGCGCCAGCAGCCCCCGGGGTGGTCCGAATGAAAAACTGTTTTTT. This sequence encodes CASSPRGGPNEKLFF.

The chain is built from TRBV4-2 and TRBJ2-1; D may be TRBD1 (6 bases). The CDR3 length is 16 residues. Germline-derived CDR1 and CDR2 are LGHNA and YNFKEQ. V dropped 8 bases and J dropped 6 bases, with 23 bases sitting between them. CDR3 protein: CASSTDRVGRGNEQFF. The CDR3, as DNA: TGTGCCAGCTCCACCGACCGAGTCGGCAGGGGCAATGAGCAGTTCTTC.

The chain is built from TRBV11-2 and TRBJ1-5; 8 nucleotides agree with TRBD1. Trimming removed 5 bases from V and 7 bases from J; junction bases left unmatched: 4. The CDR3 has 13 residues. Germline CDR1 and CDR2: SGHAT and FQNNGV. CDR3 protein: CASSKQGEQPQHF. The CDR3 DNA reads TGTGCCAGCAGCAAACAGGGGGAACAGCCCCAGCATTTT.

This clone was seen only once. The DNA for the CDR3 is TGTGCCAGCAGCTACACCCCAGCGGAGACCCAGTACTTC. Residues: CASSYTPAETQYF. V usage is TRBV9 and J usage is TRBJ2-5; D gene unclear. Between the trimmed V and J ends, which lost 4 bases and 5 bases, there was a span of 12 bases. This CDR3 region has 13 residues. CDR1 and CDR2 (germline): SGDLS, YYNGEE.

V usage is TRBV9 and J usage is TRBJ2-5; D possibly uses TRBD1 or TRBD2 (5 bases each). With 0 bases removed from V and 2 bases from J, the gap between germline ends came to 14 bases. The CDR3 has 16 residues. Germline-derived CDR1 and CDR2 are SGDLS and YYNGEE. CDR3 nucleotide sequence: TGTGCCAGCAGCGTAGGGGGGATTTTTACTCAAGAGACCCAGTACTTC. It yields the protein CASSVGGIFTQETQYF.